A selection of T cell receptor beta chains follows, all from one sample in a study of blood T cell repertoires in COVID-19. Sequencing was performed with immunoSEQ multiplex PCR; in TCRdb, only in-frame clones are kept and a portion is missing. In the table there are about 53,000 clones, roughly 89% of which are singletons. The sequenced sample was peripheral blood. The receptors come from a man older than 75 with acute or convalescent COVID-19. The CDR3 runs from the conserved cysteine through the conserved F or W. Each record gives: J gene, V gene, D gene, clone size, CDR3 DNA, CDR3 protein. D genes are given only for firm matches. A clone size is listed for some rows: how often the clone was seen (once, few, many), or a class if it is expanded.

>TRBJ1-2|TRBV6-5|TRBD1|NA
TGTGCCAGCAGACGGACAGGGTCGAAAGGCTACACCTTC
CASRRTGSKGYTF
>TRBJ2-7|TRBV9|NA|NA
TGTGCCAGCAGCGTAACGGGGGACTCCTACGAGCAGTACTTC
CASSVTGDSYEQYF
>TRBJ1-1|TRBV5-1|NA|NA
TGCGCCAGCAGCTTGGGGTCTTACAGGGTTGAAGCTTTCTTT
CASSLGSYRVEAFF
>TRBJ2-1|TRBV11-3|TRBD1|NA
TGTGCCAGCAGCCGACAGGGTGGCAATGAGCAGTTCTTC
CASSRQGGNEQFF
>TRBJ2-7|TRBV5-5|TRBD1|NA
TGTGCCAGCAGCTTGGCCGGGGACAGGGGGATCAACTTC
CASSLAGDRGINF
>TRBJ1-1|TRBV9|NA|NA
TGTGCCAGCAGCGCAGGGCTTTCGGACACTGAAGCTTTCTTT
CASSAGLSDTEAFF
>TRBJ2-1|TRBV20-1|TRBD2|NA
TGCAGTGGTAATAGCGGGGCTGAGCAGTTCTTC
CSGNSGAEQFF
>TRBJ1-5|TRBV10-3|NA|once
TGTGCCATCAGTGCCGGCAATCAGCCCCAGCATTTT
CAISAGNQPQHF
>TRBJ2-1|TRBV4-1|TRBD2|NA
TGCGCCAGCAGCCACCCGGGGACTAGCGGAGGGGATGAGCAGTTCTTC
CASSHPGTSGGDEQFF
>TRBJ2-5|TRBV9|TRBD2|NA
TGTGCCAGCAGCTCGAGCGGGGGTGGAGAGACCCAGTACTTC
CASSSSGGGETQYF